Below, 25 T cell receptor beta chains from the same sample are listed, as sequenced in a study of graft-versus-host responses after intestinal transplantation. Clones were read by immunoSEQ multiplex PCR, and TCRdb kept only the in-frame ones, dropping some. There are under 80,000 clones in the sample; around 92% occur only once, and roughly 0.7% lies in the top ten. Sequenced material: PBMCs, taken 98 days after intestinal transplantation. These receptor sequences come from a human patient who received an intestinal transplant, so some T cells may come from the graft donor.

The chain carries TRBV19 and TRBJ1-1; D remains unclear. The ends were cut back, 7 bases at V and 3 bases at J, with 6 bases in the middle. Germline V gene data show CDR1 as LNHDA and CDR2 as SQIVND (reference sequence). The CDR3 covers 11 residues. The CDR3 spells CASMGDTEAFF. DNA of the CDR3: TGTGCCAGTATGGGAGACACTGAAGCTTTCTTT.

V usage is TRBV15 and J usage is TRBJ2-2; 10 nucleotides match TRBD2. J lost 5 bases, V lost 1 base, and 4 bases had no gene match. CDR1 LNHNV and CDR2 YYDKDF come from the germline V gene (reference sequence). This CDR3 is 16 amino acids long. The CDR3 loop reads CATSRGLAGATGELFF. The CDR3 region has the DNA TGTGCCACCAGCAGAGGCCTAGCGGGAGCAACCGGGGAGCTGTTTTTT. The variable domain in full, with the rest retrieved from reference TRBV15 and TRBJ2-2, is DAMVIQNPRYQVTQFGKPVTLSCSQTLNHNVMYWYQQKSSQAPKLLFHYYDKDFNNEADTPDNFQSRRPNTSFCFLDIRSPGLGDTAMYLCATSRGLAGATGELFFGEGSRLTVL.

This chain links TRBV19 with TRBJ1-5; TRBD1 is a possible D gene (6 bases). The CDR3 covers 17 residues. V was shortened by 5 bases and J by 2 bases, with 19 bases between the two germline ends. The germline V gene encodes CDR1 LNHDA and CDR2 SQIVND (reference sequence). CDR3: CASSPQAGGQGNQPQHF. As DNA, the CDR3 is TGTGCCAGTAGTCCACAGGCGGGGGGGCAGGGCAATCAGCCCCAGCATTTT.

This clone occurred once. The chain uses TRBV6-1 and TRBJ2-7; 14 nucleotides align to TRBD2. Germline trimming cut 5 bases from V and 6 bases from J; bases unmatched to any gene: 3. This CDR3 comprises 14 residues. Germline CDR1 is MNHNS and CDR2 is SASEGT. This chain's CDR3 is CASSSGTSGSEQYF. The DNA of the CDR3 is TGTGCCAGCAGTTCCGGGACTAGCGGGAGCGAGCAGTACTTC.

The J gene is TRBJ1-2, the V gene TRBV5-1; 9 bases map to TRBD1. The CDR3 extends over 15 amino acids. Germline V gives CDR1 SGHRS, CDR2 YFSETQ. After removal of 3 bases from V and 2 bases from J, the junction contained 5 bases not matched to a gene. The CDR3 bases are TGCGCCAGCAGCTATGCGACAGGGGGGAACTATGGCTACACCTTC. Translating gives CASSYATGGNYGYTF.

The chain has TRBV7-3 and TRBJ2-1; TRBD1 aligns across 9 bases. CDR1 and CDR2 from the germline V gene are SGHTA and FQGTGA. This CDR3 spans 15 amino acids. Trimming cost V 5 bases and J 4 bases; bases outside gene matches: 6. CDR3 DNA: TGTGCCAGCAGCCCCCCCGGGACAGGGTACAATGAGCAGTTCTTC. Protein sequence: CASSPPGTGYNEQFF. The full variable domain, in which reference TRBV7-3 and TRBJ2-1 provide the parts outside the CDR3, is GAGVSQTPSNKVTEKGKYVELRCDPISGHTALYWYRQSLGQGPEFLIYFQGTGAADDSGLPNDRFFAVRPEGSVSTLKIQRTERGDSAVYLCASSPPGTGYNEQFFGPGTRLTVL.

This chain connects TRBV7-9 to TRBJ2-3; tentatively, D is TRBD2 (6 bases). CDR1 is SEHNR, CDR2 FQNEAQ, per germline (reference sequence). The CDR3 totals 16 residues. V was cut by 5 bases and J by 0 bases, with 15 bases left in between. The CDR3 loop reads CASSGDGGESTDTQYF. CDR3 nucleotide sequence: TGTGCCAGCAGCGGAGACGGCGGGGAGAGCACAGATACGCAGTATTTT.

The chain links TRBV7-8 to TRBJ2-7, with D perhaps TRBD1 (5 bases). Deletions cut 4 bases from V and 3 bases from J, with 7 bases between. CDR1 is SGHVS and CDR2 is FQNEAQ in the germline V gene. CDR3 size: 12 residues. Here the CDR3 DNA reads TGTGCCAGCAGCTGGGGCGACTACGAGCAGTACTTC. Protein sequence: CASSWGDYEQYF.

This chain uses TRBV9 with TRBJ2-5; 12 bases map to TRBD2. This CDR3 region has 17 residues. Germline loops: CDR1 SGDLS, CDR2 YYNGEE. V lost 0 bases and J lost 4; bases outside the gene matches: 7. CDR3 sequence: CASSVGLAGGPRETQYF. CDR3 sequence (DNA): TGTGCCAGCAGCGTAGGCCTAGCGGGGGGGCCTAGAGAGACCCAGTACTTC.

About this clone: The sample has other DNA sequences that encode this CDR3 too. The CDR3 sequence is CASSLVFGGRYEQYF. The CDR3 DNA reads as TGTGCCAGCAGCTTAGTTTTCGGTGGGAGGTACGAGCAGTACTTC. This chain links TRBV7-2 with TRBJ2-7; tentative D call: TRBD2 (6 bases). The CDR3 is 15 amino acids. Germline CDR1 reads SGHTA; CDR2 reads FQGNSA. Trimming cost V 1 base and J 4 bases, with 14 bases left between them.

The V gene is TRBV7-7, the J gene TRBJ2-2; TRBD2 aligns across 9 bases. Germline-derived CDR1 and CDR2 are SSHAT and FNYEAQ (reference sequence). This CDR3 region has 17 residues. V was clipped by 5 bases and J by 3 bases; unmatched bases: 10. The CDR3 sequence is CASSLSGVAGDTGELFF. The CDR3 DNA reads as TGTGCCAGCAGCCTATCCGGGGTAGCGGGAGACACCGGGGAGCTGTTTTTT.

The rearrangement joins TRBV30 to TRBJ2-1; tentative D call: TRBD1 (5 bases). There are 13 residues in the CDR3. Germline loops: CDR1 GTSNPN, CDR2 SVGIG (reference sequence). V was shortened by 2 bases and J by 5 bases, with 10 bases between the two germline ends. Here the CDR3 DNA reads TGTGCCTGGAGTCCCCGACAGAACAATGAGCAGTTCTTC. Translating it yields CAWSPRQNNEQFF.

The CDR3 loop reads CASSQEGSRGRDTQYF. The CDR3 nucleotides are TGCGCCAGCAGCCAAGAGGGCTCCCGGGGCCGGGATACGCAGTATTTT. The chain couples TRBV4-1 to TRBJ2-3; either TRBD1 or TRBD2 may supply D (5 bases each). Germline V CDR1 and CDR2: MGHRA, YSYEKL. The CDR3 has 16 residues. V lost 0 bases and J 6 bases, leaving 16 bases between the germline ends.

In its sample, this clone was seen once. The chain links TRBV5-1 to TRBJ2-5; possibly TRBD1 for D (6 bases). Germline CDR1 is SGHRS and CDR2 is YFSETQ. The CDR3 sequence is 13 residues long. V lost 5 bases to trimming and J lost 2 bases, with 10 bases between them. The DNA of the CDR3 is TGCGCCAGCAGGGCAGGGGATCAAGAGACCCAGTACTTC. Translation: CASRAGDQETQYF.

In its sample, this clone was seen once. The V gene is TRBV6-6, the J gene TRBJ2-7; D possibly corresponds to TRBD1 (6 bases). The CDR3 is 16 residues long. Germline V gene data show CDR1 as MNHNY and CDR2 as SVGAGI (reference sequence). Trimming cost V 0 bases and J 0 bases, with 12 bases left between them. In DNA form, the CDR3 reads TGTGCCAGCAGTTACTCGGTGGTCAGGGGCTCCTACGAGCAGTACTTC. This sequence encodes CASSYSVVRGSYEQYF.

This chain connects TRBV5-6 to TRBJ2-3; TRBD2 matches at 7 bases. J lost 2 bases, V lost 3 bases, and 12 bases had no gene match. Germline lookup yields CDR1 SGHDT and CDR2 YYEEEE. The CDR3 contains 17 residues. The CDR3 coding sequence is TGTGCCAGCAGCTCCCCCCCTAGCGGAGCTTTCACAGATACGCAGTATTTT. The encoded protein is CASSSPPSGAFTDTQYF.

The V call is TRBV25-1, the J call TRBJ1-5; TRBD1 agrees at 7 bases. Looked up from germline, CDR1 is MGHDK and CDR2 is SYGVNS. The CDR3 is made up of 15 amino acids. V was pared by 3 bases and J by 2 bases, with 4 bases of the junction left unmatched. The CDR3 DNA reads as TGTGCCAGCAGTGACAACGGACAGGGCAATCAGCCCCAGCATTTT. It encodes CASSDNGQGNQPQHF.

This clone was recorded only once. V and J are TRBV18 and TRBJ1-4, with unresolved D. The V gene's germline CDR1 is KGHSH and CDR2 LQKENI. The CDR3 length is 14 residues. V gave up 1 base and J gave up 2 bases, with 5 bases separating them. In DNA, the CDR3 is TGTGCCAGCTCACCACGGGCCACTAATGAAAAACTGTTTTTT. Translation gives CASSPRATNEKLFF.

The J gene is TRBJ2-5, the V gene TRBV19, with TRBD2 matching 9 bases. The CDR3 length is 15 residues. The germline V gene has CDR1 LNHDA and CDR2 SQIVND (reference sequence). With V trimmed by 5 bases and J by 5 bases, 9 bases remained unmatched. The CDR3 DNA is TGTGCCAGTAGTTGGAACGCGGGAGGGCCGGAGACCCAGTACTTC. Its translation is CASSWNAGGPETQYF.

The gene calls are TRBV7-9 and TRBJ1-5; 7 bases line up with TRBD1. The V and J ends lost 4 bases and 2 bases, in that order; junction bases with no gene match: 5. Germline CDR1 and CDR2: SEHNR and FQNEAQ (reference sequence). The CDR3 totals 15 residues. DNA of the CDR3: TGTGCCAGCAGCTCCGGGACAGTTGGCAATCAGCCCCAGCATTTT. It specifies CASSSGTVGNQPQHF.

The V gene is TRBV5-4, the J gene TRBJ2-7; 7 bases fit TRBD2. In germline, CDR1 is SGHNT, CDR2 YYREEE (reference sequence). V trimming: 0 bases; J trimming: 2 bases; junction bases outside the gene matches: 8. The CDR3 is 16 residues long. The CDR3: CASSLVPSGEAYEQYF. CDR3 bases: TGTGCCAGCAGCTTGGTGCCTAGCGGAGAGGCCTACGAGCAGTACTTC. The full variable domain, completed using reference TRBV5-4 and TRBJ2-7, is ETGVTQSPTHLIKTRGQQVTLRCSSQSGHNTVSWYQQALGQGPQFIFQYYREEENGRGNFPPRFSGLQFPNYSSELNVNALELDDSALYLCASSLVPSGEAYEQYFGPGTRLTVT.

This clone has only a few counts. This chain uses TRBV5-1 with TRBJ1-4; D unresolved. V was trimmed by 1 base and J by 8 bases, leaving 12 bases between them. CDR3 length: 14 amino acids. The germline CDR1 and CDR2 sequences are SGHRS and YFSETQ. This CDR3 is CASSLSAGSEKLFF. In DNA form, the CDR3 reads TGCGCCAGCAGCTTGTCGGCGGGTTCGGAAAAACTGTTTTTT.

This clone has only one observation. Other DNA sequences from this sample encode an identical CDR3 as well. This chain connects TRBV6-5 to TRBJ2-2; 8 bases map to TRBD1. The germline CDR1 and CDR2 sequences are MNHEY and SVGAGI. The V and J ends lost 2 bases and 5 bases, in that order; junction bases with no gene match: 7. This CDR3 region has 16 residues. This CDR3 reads CASSYGTGGGTGELFF. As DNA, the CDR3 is TGTGCCAGCAGTTACGGAACAGGGGGTGGGACCGGGGAGCTGTTTTTT.

The CDR3 loop is CASSVSWRGTRYEQYF. CDR3 nucleotides: TGTGCCAGCAGTGTTTCTTGGAGAGGGACGAGGTACGAGCAGTACTTC. This sequence joins TRBV27 and TRBJ2-7; tentatively, D is TRBD1 or TRBD2 (5 bases each). Germline-derived CDR1 and CDR2 are MNHEY and SMNVEV (reference sequence). The CDR3 extends over 16 amino acids. The germline V and J ends were trimmed by 5 bases and 4 bases, with 21 bases remaining between them.

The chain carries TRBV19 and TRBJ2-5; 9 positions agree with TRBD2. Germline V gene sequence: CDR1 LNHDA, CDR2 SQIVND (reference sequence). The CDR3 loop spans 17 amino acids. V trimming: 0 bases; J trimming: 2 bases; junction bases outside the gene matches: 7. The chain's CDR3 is CASSIEYETSGQETQYF. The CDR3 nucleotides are TGTGCCAGTAGTATAGAATACGAGACTAGCGGACAAGAGACCCAGTACTTC.